The source of this TCR beta chain is a study of T cell responses to AZD1222 COVID-19 vaccine. V gave up 4 bases and J gave up 7 bases; unmatched junction bases: 12. Germline-derived CDR1 and CDR2 are SGHNT and YYREEE (reference sequence). This CDR3 has 16 residues. Sequencing was performed with immunoSEQ multiplex PCR; in TCRdb, only in-frame clones are kept and a portion is missing. The sample consists of some 250,000 clones, 90% to 95% of them appearing once. This chain connects TRBV5-4 to TRBJ2-4, with 9 positions matching TRBD2. Here the sequenced sample was peripheral blood, taken 28 days after the second AZD1222 dose. The receptor was isolated from an adult who received the AZD1222 COVID-19 vaccine. The CDR3 sequence: CASSPGMGREGNIQYF. CDR3 DNA: TGTGCCAGCAGCCCTGGGATGGGGCGGGAGGGGAACATTCAGTACTTC.